This TCR beta chain was captured in a study of identical twins. Regarding the study as a whole: Zero-insertion results could be subject to partial confounding by invariant MAIT and iNKT cells. The same donors were not followed; conclusions instead depended on cross-sectional statistical analysis.

This clonotype came up a few times. Its target is unknown. No donor was unhealthy or non-Caucasian. The CDR3 is 14 residues long. Trimming left V 0 bases short and J 8 bases short, with 11 bases between. Germline V gene lookup returns CDR1 PRHDT and CDR2 FYEKMQ (reference sequence). One entry per CDR3 protein results from TCRdb running MiXCR on the 5' RACE reads. The sample gives a few hundred thousand distinct CDR3 sequences, approximately 8.6% of which show up once; 3% to 3.5% is in the top ten. These same data were also listed under a study on yellow fever vaccine responses in identical twins.

The sequencing sample was made of CD8+ T cells sorted from blood. The origin of this receptor is a woman aged 18-29 years in good health. This sequence joins TRBV13 and TRBJ2-1; D not certain. The CDR3 bases are TGTGCCAGCAGCTTAGGACGCACGAAGGATGAGCAGTTCTTC. Translation: CASSLGRTKDEQFF.